Presented here are 25 T cell receptor beta chains from one specimen sequenced in a study of blood T cells in healthy people across ages. Together with a sample-barcoded 5' primer, a J-beta primer mix was included in a second PCR lasting about 7 to 11 cycles. TCRdb re-derived calls from the 5' RACE reads in MiXCR, one entry per CDR3 protein. The profile covers over 700,000 distinct CDR3 sequences, with approximately 25% appearing a single time and 9.4% taken by the ten largest. This same sample was also taken into another study, of T cells of mothers and their children.

The specimen sequenced was blood. These receptors all come from a boy under 18 in good health.

The chain is built from TRBV5-1 and TRBJ2-5; a possible D gene is TRBD1 (7 bases). The V end was cut by 5 bases, the J end by 2 bases, with 13 bases between. The CDR3 is 14 amino acids. Per the germline V gene, CDR1 is SGHRS and CDR2 is YFSETQ. In DNA, the CDR3 is TGCGCCAGCAGGGAGGGGACAGTTCAAGAGACCCAGTACTTC. This translates into CASREGTVQETQYF.

CDR3 in amino acids: CASSLDRGWEQYF. CDR3 nucleotide sequence: TGTGCCAGCAGTTTAGACAGGGGTTGGGAGCAGTACTTC. The gene calls are TRBV28 and TRBJ2-5; 8 nucleotides align to TRBD1. The V gene's germline CDR1 is MDHEN and CDR2 SYDVKM. This CDR3 has 13 amino acids. V shed 2 bases and J 11 bases; nucleotides not matched to a gene: 7.

This clonotype was seen only a few times. The chain links TRBV5-1 to TRBJ2-5, with D perhaps matching TRBD2 (6 bases). The end of the DNA fits TRBJ2-1 better, so the J call may be wrong. This CDR3 has 15 amino acids. Per the germline V gene, CDR1 is SGHRS and CDR2 is YFSETQ. CDR3 sequence: CASSLTGTDYNEQFF. The CDR3 region has the DNA TGCGCCAGCAGCTTGACCGGGACTGACTACAATGAGCAGTTCTTC.

This chain uses TRBV6-2 or TRBV6-3 with TRBJ2-5; TRBD2 is a possible D gene (5 bases). Trimming removed 6 bases from V and 5 bases from J, with 13 bases in between. The CDR3 has 13 residues. The germline V gene has CDR1 MNHEY and CDR2 SVGEGT. The CDR3 region has the DNA TGTGCCAGCAGGACATTGCGAGGGGAGACCCAGTACTTC. Protein product: CASRTLRGETQYF.

This rearrangement joins TRBV28 to TRBJ1-4; no reliable D call. Trimming stripped 6 bases from V and 9 bases from J, with 14 bases between. The length of the CDR3 is 13 residues. In germline, CDR1 is MDHEN, CDR2 SYDVKM. CDR3 coding DNA: TGTGCCAGCAGCGAATCCGACATGCAAAAACTGTTTTTT. It is translated as CASSESDMQKLFF.

This clonotype has just a few counts. One end of the junction varies from germline; a read error may be responsible. V usage is TRBV7-9 and J usage is TRBJ2-7, with a possible D match to TRBD2 (6 bases). CDR1 and CDR2 (germline): SEHNR, FQNEAQ (reference sequence). The CDR3 loop spans 13 amino acids. The CDR3 here is CASSPSGSCEQYF. The CDR3 DNA sequence: TGTGCCAGCAGCCCCAGCGGGTCCTGCGAGCAGTACTTC.

The rearrangement links TRBV28 to TRBJ2-5; perhaps TRBD2 as D (5 bases). Germline loops: CDR1 MDHEN, CDR2 SYDVKM. This CDR3 spans 14 amino acids. V was cut by 2 bases and J by 6 bases, with 13 bases left in between. This CDR3 is CASSLSPGRKTQYF. For the CDR3, the DNA is TGTGCCAGCAGTTTAAGTCCGGGAAGAAAGACCCAGTACTTC.

This clonotype occurred a few times. The chain couples TRBV4-1 to TRBJ2-7; 9 bases fit TRBD1. The CDR3 covers 15 residues. Germline V gives CDR1 MGHRA, CDR2 YSYEKL. The J segment lost 5 bases and the V segment lost 0 bases, leaving 5 bases of the junction unmatched. CDR3 sequence reads: CASSQDGDREDEQYF. CDR3 sequence (DNA): TGCGCCAGCAGCCAAGATGGGGACAGGGAAGACGAGCAGTACTTC.

This clonotype showed up just a few times. The V call is TRBV12-3 or TRBV12-4, the J call TRBJ1-4, with D perhaps matching TRBD1 (6 bases). The CDR3 is made up of 16 amino acids. V was shortened by 4 bases and J by 7 bases, with 19 bases between the two germline ends. Written as DNA, the CDR3 is TGTGCCAGCAGTTCGACCTACAGGGAAGGGGGTGAAAAACTGTTTTTT. Residues: CASSSTYREGGEKLFF.

The genes are TRBV6-6 and TRBJ2-1; D is unclear. Germline CDR1 is MNHNY and CDR2 is SVGAGI (reference sequence). The CDR3 extends over 12 amino acids. Trimming stripped 6 bases from V and 6 bases from J, with 9 bases between. The CDR3 protein is CASRARLNEQFF. For the CDR3, the DNA is TGTGCCAGCAGGGCCCGCCTCAATGAGCAGTTCTTC.

The chain combines TRBV10-3 with TRBJ2-4; D ambiguous. The V gene's germline CDR1 is ENHRY and CDR2 SYGVKD. Trimming took off 3 bases at V and 9 bases at J, with 12 bases between the two ends. The CDR3 extends over 13 amino acids. DNA for the CDR3: TGTGCCATCAGTGAAGGGCAGTCCAGCATTCAGTACTTC. As protein: CAISEGQSSIQYF.

A few counts support this clonotype. CDR3 in amino acids: CASSPSLAGEETQYF. Here the CDR3 DNA reads TGCGCCAGCAGCCCTTCCCTAGCGGGGGAAGAGACCCAGTACTTC. J is TRBJ2-5 and V is TRBV5-1; 10 nucleotides match TRBD2. This CDR3 is 15 amino acids long. The germline gives CDR1 SGHRS, CDR2 YFSETQ. V lost 4 bases, J lost 3 bases, and 6 bases stayed unmatched.

V and J are TRBV10-3 and TRBJ1-4, with 8 bases that match TRBD1. V was pared by 0 bases and J by 7 bases, with 4 bases of the junction left unmatched. This CDR3 is built from 15 residues. CDR1 and CDR2 from the germline V gene are ENHRY and SYGVKD. The CDR3 nucleotides are TGTGCCATCAGTGAGTCCTGGACAGGGAGTGAAAAACTGTTTTTT. It is translated as CAISESWTGSEKLFF.

V gene TRBV29-1 combines with J gene TRBJ2-4; the D is unclear. Looked up from germline, CDR1 is SQVTM and CDR2 is ANQGSEA. V lost 6 bases and J lost 5, with 8 bases in between. This CDR3 comprises 11 residues. The CDR3 sequence is CSVLTENIQYF. Here the CDR3 DNA reads TGCAGCGTCTTGACGGAAAACATTCAGTACTTC.

The chain couples TRBV2 to TRBJ2-7; TRBD2 agrees at 11 bases. The J call may be wrong; the DNA end is better matched by TRBJ2-1. Germline lookup yields CDR1 SNHLY and CDR2 FYNNEI. CDR3 length: 12 amino acids. CDR3 amino acids: CAILAGGNEQFF. The CDR3 nucleotides read TGTGCCATTCTAGCGGGGGGTAATGAGCAGTTCTTC.

This clonotype was detected only a few times. V and J are TRBV3-1 and TRBJ2-1; D gene ambiguous. The J call is in doubt because the DNA end fits TRBJ2-5 better. The germline V gene has CDR1 LGHDT and CDR2 YNNKEL (reference sequence). There are 15 residues in the CDR3. CDR3 in amino acids: CASSSPDRWVKTQYF. In DNA, the CDR3 is TGTGCCAGCAGCTCCCCGGACCGGTGGGTAAAGACCCAGTACTTC.

V and J are TRBV29-1 and TRBJ2-3, with 9 bases that match TRBD2. J gave up 2 bases and V 4 bases, and 7 bases lay outside the gene matches. Germline CDR1 SQVTM, CDR2 ANQGSEA. There are 15 residues in the CDR3. The CDR3 sequence: CSVGLAGTFTDTQYF. The CDR3 region has the DNA TGCAGCGTTGGTCTAGCGGGGACCTTCACAGATACGCAGTATTTT.

As DNA, the CDR3 is TGTGCCAGCACCCGGGACTTAACCTACAATGAGCAGTTCTTC. Its protein product is CASTRDLTYNEQFF. This chain uses TRBV6-5 with TRBJ2-1, with a possible D match to TRBD2 (6 bases). CDR1 is MNHEY and CDR2 is SVGAGI in the germline V gene. CDR3 length equals 14 residues. The V and J ends lost 7 bases and 2 bases respectively, with 12 bases between them.

With respect to this clonotype: This clone may be a read error of a much larger clone one base away. V usage is TRBV9 and J usage is TRBJ2-2, with unresolved D. Looked up from germline, CDR1 is SGDLS and CDR2 is YYNGEE. This CDR3 spans 14 amino acids. Trimming left V 0 bases short and J 1 base short, with 4 bases between. The CDR3 here is CASSVAGNTGELFF. As DNA, the CDR3 is TGTGCCAGCAGCGTAGCGGGGAACACCGGGGAGCTGTTTTTT.

Note on this clonotype: Mismatch with germline at one junction end may stem from a read error. This chain links TRBV20-1 with TRBJ2-5; 9 bases fit TRBD1. Germline V gene data show CDR1 as DFQATT and CDR2 as SNEGSKA (reference sequence). The CDR3 spans 16 residues. CDR3 nucleotide sequence: TGCAGTGCTAGAAGCGGGACAGGGTATGGGGGGGAGACCCAATACTTC. Translating gives CSARSGTGYGGETQYF.

The chain couples TRBV6-2 or TRBV6-3 to TRBJ2-1; possibly TRBD1 or TRBD2 for D (5 bases each). The CDR3 has 16 amino acids. The germline V gene has CDR1 MNHEY and CDR2 SVGEGT. The V gene lost 6 bases and the J gene lost 4 bases, with 19 bases spanning the gap. As DNA, the CDR3 is TGTGCCAGCAGCTTCGGGGCTCGGGCCCCATACAATGAGCAGTTCTTC. It specifies CASSFGARAPYNEQFF.

The chain combines TRBV6-5 with TRBJ2-1; tentatively, D is TRBD1 or TRBD2 (7 bases each). TRBJ2-7 matches the DNA end more closely, so the J call is doubtful. CDR3 length: 15 amino acids. Germline V gives CDR1 MNHEY, CDR2 SVGAGI. The CDR3 loop reads CASSYSTGRAYEQYF. In DNA, the CDR3 is TGTGCCAGCAGTTACTCGACAGGGAGGGCCTACGAGCAGTACTTC.

This clonotype was detected only a few times. The chain has TRBV7-9 and TRBJ1-1; D gene unclear. The germline CDR1 and CDR2 sequences are SEHNR and FQNEAQ (reference sequence). Trimming stripped 7 bases from V and 0 bases from J, with 15 bases between. The length of the CDR3 is 15 residues. CDR3 nucleotide sequence: TGTGCCAGCATCCTTCTGGGCAGACTGAACACTGAAGCTTTCTTT. Translating it yields CASILLGRLNTEAFF.

This rearrangement joins TRBV4-2 to TRBJ1-5, with D unresolved. Trimming pared 1 base from V and 3 bases from J, leaving 16 bases between. The V gene's germline CDR1 is LGHNA and CDR2 YNFKEQ. The CDR3 consists of 17 residues. Here the CDR3 reads CASSQAGFGQVNQPQHF. CDR3 sequence (DNA): TGTGCCAGCAGCCAAGCTGGATTTGGGCAGGTCAATCAGCCCCAGCATTTT.

The gene calls are TRBV15 and TRBJ2-4; D is uncertain. The CDR3 extends over 13 amino acids. Germline lookup yields CDR1 LNHNV and CDR2 YYDKDF (reference sequence). The V gene lost 0 bases and the J gene lost 8 bases, with 8 bases spanning the gap. This CDR3 reads CATSRELADIQYF. The CDR3 region has the DNA TGTGCCACCAGCAGAGAATTGGCGGACATTCAGTACTTC.